The source of this TCR beta chain is a study of blood T cell repertoires in COVID-19. The authors' processing: Reference gene primer amplification gave nucleated cell count estimates. The data were produced by immunoSEQ multiplex PCR, yet TCRdb's version contains in-frame clones alone and is incomplete. From that table come the V and J calls and clone size; the DNA was used to work out D and trimming. Among about 98,000 clones listed, roughly 86% were seen once. This CDR3 contains 16 residues. Trimming shortened V by 0 bases and J by 5 bases, and 16 bases separated the two germline ends. Germline V CDR1 and CDR2: SGHDN, FVKESK.

Material for sequencing was peripheral blood. The clonotype comes from a man aged 45 to 65 with acute or convalescent COVID-19. The chain couples TRBV14 to TRBJ1-2, with D unresolved. The DNA for the CDR3 is TGTGCCAGCAGCCAAGACACACAGAGTTTTACTTATGGCTACACCTTC. This sequence encodes CASSQDTQSFTYGYTF.